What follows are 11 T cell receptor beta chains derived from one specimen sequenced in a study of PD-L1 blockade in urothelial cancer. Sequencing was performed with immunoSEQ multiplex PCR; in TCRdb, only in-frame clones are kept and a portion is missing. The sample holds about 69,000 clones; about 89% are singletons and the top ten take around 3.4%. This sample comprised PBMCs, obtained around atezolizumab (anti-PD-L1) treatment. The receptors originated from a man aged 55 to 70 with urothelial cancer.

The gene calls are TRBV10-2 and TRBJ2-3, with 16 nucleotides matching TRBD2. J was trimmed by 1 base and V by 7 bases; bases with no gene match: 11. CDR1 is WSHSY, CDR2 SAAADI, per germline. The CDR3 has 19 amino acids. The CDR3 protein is CASMSTGTSGRAGTDTQYF. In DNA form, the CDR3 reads TGCGCCAGCATGAGTACCGGGACTAGCGGGAGGGCTGGCACAGATACGCAGTATTTT.

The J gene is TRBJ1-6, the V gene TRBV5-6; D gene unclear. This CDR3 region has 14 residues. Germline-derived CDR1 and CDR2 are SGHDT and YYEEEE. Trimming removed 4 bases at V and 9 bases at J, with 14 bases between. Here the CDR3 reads CASSPFTGSSPLHF. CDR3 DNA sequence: TGTGCCAGCAGCCCCTTTACCGGGAGTTCACCCCTCCACTTT.

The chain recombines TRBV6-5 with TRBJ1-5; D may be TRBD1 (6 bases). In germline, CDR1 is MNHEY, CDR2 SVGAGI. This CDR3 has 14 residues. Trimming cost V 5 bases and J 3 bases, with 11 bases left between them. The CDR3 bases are TGTGCCAGCAGTACGACAGGAAACAATCAGCCCCAGCATTTT. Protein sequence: CASSTTGNNQPQHF.

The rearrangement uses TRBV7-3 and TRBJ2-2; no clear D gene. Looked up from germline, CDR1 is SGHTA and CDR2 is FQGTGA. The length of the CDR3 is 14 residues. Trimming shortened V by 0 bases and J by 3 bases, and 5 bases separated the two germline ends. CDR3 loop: CASSLTRDTGELFF. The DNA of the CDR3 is TGTGCCAGCAGCTTAACTCGGGACACCGGGGAGCTGTTTTTT.

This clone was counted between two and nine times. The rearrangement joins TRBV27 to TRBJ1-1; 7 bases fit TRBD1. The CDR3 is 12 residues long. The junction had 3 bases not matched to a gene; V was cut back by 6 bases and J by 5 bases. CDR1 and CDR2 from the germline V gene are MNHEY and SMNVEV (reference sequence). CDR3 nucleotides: TGTGCCAGCAGCCTGACAGGGACTGAAGCTTTCTTT. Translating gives CASSLTGTEAFF.

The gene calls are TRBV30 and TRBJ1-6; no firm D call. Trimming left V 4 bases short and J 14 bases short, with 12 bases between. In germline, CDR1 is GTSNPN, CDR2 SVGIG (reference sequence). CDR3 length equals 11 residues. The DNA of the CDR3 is TGTGCCTGGACTGGACTGGGGACCCTCCACTTT. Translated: CAWTGLGTLHF.

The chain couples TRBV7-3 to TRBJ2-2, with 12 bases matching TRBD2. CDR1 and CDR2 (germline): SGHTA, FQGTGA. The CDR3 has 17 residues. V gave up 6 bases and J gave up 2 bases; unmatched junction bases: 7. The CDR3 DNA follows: TGTGCCAGCAGGAAACGGACTAGCGGGGTTAACACCGGGGAGCTGTTTTTT. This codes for CASRKRTSGVNTGELFF.

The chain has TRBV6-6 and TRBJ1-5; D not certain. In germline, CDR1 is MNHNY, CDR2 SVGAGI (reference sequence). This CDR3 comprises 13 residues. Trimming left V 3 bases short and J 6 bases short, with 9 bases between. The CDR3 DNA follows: TGTGCCAGCAGTTATCAAGGGAGTCAGCCCCAGCATTTT. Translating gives CASSYQGSQPQHF.

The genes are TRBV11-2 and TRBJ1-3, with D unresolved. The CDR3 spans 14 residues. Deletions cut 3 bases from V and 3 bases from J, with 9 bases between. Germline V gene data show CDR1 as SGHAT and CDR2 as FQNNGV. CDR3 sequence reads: CASSLTRIGNTIYF. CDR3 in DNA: TGTGCCAGCAGCTTGACAAGAATTGGAAACACCATATATTTT.

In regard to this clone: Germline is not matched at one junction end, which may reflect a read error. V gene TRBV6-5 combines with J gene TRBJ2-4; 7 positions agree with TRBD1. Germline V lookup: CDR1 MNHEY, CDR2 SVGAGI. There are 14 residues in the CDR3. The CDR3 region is CASSYSRQGPSLVF. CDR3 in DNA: TGTGCCAGCAGTTACTCCCGACAGGGCCCCTCATTAGTATTC.

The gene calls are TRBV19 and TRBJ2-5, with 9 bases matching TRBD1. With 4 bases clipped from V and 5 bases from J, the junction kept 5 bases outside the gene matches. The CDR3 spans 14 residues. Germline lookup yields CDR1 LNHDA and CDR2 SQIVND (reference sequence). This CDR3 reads CASSTGTGQETQYF. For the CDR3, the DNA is TGTGCCAGTAGTACCGGGACAGGGCAGGAGACCCAGTACTTC.